This T cell receptor beta chain was sequenced for a study of blood T cell repertoires in COVID-19. Background on the study: The origin of the acute and convalescent COVID-19 samples was the United States, Italy and Spain. T cells, B-cell-depleted T cells, or PBMCs provided the cDNA or gDNA that served as material.

The J segment lost 6 bases and the V segment lost 9 bases, leaving 14 bases of the junction unmatched. Per the germline V gene, CDR1 is PRHDT and CDR2 is FYEKMQ (reference sequence). The CDR3 has 16 residues. As handled by the study authors: How many nucleated cells were present was estimated from reference gene primer amplification. Assay used: immunoSEQ multiplex PCR; TCRdb lists only in-frame clones, some missing. V, J and clone size were drawn from that table, and D and trimming were deduced from the DNA. The top ten clones hold approximately 9% of a sample with 15,000 to 20,000 clones, approximately 84% of them seen once.

Sequencing used peripheral blood. The receptor was isolated from a human donor in a cohort sampled during active COVID-19. The chain recombines TRBV13 with TRBJ2-2; the match to TRBD2 covers 9 bases. CDR3 coding DNA: TGTGCCAGTGCAACTTGGTTTGGCGGGGGGGCCGGGGAGCTGTTTTTT. Residues: CASATWFGGGAGELFF.